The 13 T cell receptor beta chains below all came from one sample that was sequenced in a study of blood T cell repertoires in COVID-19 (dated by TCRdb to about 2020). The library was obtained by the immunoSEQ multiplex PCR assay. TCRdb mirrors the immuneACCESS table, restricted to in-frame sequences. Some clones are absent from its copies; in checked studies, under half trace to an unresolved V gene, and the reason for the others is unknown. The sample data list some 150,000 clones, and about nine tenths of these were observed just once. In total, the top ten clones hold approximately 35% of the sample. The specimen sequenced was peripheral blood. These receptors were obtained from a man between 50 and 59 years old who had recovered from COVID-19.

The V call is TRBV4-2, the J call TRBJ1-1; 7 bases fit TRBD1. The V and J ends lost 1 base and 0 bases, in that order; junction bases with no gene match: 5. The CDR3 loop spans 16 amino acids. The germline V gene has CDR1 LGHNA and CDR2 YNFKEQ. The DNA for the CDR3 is TGTGCCAGCAGCCAAGTGGGACAGCCGATGAACACTGAAGCTTTCTTT. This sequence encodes CASSQVGQPMNTEAFF.

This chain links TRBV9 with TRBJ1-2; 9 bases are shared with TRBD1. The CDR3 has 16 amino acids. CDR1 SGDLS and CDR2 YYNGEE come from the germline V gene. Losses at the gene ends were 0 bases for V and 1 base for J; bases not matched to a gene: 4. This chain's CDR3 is CASSVGTGVFNYGYTF. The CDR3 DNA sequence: TGTGCCAGCAGCGTAGGGACAGGGGTATTTAACTATGGCTACACCTTC.

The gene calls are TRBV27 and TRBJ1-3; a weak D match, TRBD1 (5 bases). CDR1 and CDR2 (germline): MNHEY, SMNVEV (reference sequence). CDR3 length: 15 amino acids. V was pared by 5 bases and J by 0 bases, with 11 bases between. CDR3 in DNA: TGTGCCAGCAGTGGCAGGGCAAACTCTGGAAACACCATATATTTT. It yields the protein CASSGRANSGNTIYF.

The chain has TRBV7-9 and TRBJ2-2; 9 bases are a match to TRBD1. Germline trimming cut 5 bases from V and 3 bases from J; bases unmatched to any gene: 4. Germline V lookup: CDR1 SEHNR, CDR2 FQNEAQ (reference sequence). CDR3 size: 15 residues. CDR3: CASSTDRGDTGELFF. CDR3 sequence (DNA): TGTGCCAGCAGCACCGACAGGGGGGACACCGGGGAGCTGTTTTTT. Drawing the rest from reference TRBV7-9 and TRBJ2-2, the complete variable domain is DTGVSQNPRHKITKRGQNVTFRCDPISEHNRLYWYRQTLGQGPEFLTYFQNEAQLEKSRLLSDRFSAERPKGSFSTLEIQRTEQGDSAMYLCASSTDRGDTGELFFGEGSRLTVL.

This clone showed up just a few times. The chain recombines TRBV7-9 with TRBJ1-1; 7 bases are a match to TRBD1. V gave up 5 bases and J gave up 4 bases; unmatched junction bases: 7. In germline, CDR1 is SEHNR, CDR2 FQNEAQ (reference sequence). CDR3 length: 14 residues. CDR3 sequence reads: CASSKTGIGTEAFF. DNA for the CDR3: TGTGCCAGCAGCAAGACAGGGATTGGCACTGAAGCTTTCTTT.

The CDR3 sequence: CASSQDWGSLRVENTEAFF. DNA of the CDR3: TGCGCCAGCAGCCAAGATTGGGGCAGCCTAAGGGTGGAGAACACTGAAGCTTTCTTT. The chain links TRBV4-3 to TRBJ1-1; D perhaps matches TRBD1 (5 bases). The CDR3 sequence is 19 residues long. V was trimmed by 0 bases and J by 1 base, leaving 21 bases between them. CDR1 and CDR2 from the germline V gene are LGHNA and YSLEER.

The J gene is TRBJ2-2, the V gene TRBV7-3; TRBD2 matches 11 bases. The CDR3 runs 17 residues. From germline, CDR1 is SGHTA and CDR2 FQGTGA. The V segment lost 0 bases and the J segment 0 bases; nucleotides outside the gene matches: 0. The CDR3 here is CASSLTTSGANTGELFF. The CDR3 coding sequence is TGTGCCAGCAGCTTAACGACTAGCGGGGCGAACACCGGGGAGCTGTTTTTT.

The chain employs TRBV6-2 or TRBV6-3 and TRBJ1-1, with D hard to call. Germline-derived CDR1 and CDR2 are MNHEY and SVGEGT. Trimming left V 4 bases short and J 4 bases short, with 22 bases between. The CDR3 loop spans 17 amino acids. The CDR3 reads CASSSIPSQRGRTEAFF. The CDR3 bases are TGTGCCAGCAGTTCGATCCCAAGCCAGCGGGGTCGCACTGAAGCTTTCTTT.

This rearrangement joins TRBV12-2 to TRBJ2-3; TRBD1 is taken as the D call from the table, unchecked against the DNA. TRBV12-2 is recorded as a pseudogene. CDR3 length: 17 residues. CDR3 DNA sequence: TGTGCAAGTTGTCCCCCCGGGTCAGGGGCTAGCACAGATACGCAGTATTTT. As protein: CASCPPGSGASTDTQYF.

CDR3: CASSDGAGAMGTQYF. The CDR3, as DNA: TGTGCCAGCAGTGATGGGGCGGGGGCCATGGGGACCCAGTACTTC. The chain recombines TRBV2 with TRBJ2-5, with D possibly matching TRBD2 (7 bases). The CDR3 extends over 15 amino acids. Germline values: CDR1 SNHLY, CDR2 FYNNEI. Trimming removed 3 bases from V and 7 bases from J, with 18 bases in between.

The CDR3 reads CASSNGQLNSPLHF. The CDR3 DNA reads as TGTGCCAGCAGCAATGGACAGCTAAATTCACCCCTCCACTTT. V gene TRBV7-9 combines with J gene TRBJ1-6; maybe TRBD1 (6 bases). The V end was cut by 5 bases, the J end by 7 bases, with 12 bases between. Per the germline V gene, CDR1 is SEHNR and CDR2 is FQNEAQ (reference sequence). CDR3 size: 14 residues.

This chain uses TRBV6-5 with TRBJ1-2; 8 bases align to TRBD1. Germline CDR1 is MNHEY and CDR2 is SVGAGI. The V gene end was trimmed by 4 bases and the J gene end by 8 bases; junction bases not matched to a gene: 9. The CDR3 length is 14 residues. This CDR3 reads CASSSGGSPRGYTF. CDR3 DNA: TGTGCCAGCAGTTCAGGGGGCTCCCCCCGCGGCTACACCTTC.

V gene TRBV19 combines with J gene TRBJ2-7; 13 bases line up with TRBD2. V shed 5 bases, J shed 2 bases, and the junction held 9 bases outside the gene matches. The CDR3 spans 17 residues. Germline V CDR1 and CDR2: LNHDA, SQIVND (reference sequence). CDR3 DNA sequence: TGTGCCAGTAGTTGGACTAGCGGGGGTACGAAAACCTACGAGCAGTACTTC. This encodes CASSWTSGGTKTYEQYF.